This T cell receptor beta chain emerged from a study of blood T cell repertoires in COVID-19 (TCRdb year 2020). Regarding the research as a whole: The collaborator samples originated in the United States, Italy and Spain and spanned the acute and convalescent phases of COVID-19. The dataset comprised deeply sampled blood TCRbeta repertoires from subjects exposed to, actively infected with, or recovered from COVID-19. Nearly every sample came with metadata listing a de-identified subject ID, COVID-19 status, age in years and sex. HLA class I and class II types, where available, came from metadata supplied by the sample provider rather than from assay-based typing. The material from the prospective study consisted of cDNA or gDNA derived from T cells, B-cell-depleted T cells, or PBMCs. The samples were drawn from two sources: the first 160 participants of the ongoing ImmuneRACE study, and approximately 1,300 subjects contributed by 6 global collaborators. The repertoires were released in a freely available public database meant as a resource for research on the immune response to SARS-CoV-2.

The paper as a whole reports these results and caveats: How much clinical and demographic metadata was included differed by source and by participant, and the metadata was provided uncurated.

A remark on this clone: The antigen it recognizes is unknown. No base quality values were provided; no much bigger clone lies one nucleotide off.

TCRbeta CDR3 regions were amplified from genomic DNA using the immunoSEQ Assay, a bias-controlled multiplex PCR. In the original analysis: The number of nucleated cells in each sample was estimated from the amplification of reference gene primers within the assay. Sequence reads were collapsed and filtered to measure the absolute abundance of every unique TCRbeta CDR3 rearrangement. For each sample, productive Simpson clonality was calculated by taking the square root of Simpson's diversity index across productive rearrangements. TCRdb carries this immuneACCESS record with in-frame sequences only. Its versions omit some clonotypes, under half of them owing to an unresolved V gene in the studies checked, with the rest unexplained. The DNA gave D and trimming, while V, J and clone size come from that table. This sample has over 200,000 clones in its table, and approximately 88% of those were observed once. About 4% of the sample is taken by the ten largest.

In the prospective study, participants were about 18 to 90 years old, resided in 24 geographic areas of the United States, and were enrolled through a virtual design. Cohort assignment in the prospective study relied on participant-reported clinical history from a screening survey and a study questionnaire. A participant counted as exposed if, within 2 weeks of entering the study, that participant had been in contact with someone who had a PCR-confirmed or clinician-diagnosed COVID-19 case. In the prospective study, whole blood, serum and a nasopharyngeal or oropharyngeal swab were collected from each participant by mobile phlebotomists. Over a 2-month period, participants in the prospective study had the option of providing additional blood draws and questionnaires. Prospective study blood samples were shipped either frozen or at room temperature before DNA extraction. The origin of this receptor is a woman aged 25 to 39 who had been exposed to COVID-19. Material for sequencing was PBMCs or T cells enriched from blood (not recorded which).

The DNA sequence is given as TGTGCCAGTAGTATAGATCCCTACAGGTCTGATTCACCCCTCCACTTT. Its protein is CASSIDPYRSDSPLHF. The chain employs TRBV19 and TRBJ1-6, with a tentative D gene TRBD1 over 5 matching bases. V sheds 0 bases and J sheds 8 bases, leaving 14 bases between their ends. Its CDR3 holds 16 amino acids, cysteine through phenylalanine. Only the CDR3 region is kept as DNA, spanning 48 bases read in frame from base 1. Per the germline V gene (reference sequence), LNHDA is the CDR1 and SQIVND is the CDR2. The CDR3 plus the reference TRBV19 and TRBJ1-6 genes for the other parts give the full variable domain: DGGITQSPKYLFRKEGQNVTLSCEQNLNHDAMYWYRQDPGQGLRLIYYSQIVNDFQKGDIAEGYSVSREKKESFPLTVTSAQKNPTAFYLCASSIDPYRSDSPLHFGNGTRLTVT.